Listed below are T cell receptor beta chains from one sample, sequenced in a study of cytomegalovirus exposure and HLA in healthy donors. The data were produced by immunoSEQ multiplex PCR, yet TCRdb's version contains in-frame clones alone and is incomplete. This table holds 100,000 to 150,000 clones, around three quarters found once. The sequencing sample was made of PBMCs. These receptors were collected from a man between 25 and 39 years old in good health and CMV-seronegative. Both conserved end residues are trimmed from each CDR3. Fields, in order: CDR3 length, V gene, J gene, CDR3 protein.

cdr3_length: 14; v_call: TRBV4-1; j_call: TRBJ2-5; cdr3_aa: ASSQEPDYLQETQY
cdr3_length: 15; v_call: TRBV5-1; j_call: TRBJ2-2; cdr3_aa: ASSTRTSGMNTGELF
cdr3_length: 12; v_call: TRBV19; j_call: TRBJ1-5; cdr3_aa: ASSHRGSNQPQH
cdr3_length: 13; v_call: TRBV27; j_call: NA; cdr3_aa: ASSPFPQGTYEQY
cdr3_length: 14; v_call: TRBV5-1; j_call: TRBJ2-2; cdr3_aa: ASSHWDRGLTGELF
cdr3_length: 11; v_call: TRBV19; j_call: TRBJ2-7; cdr3_aa: ASRTGASYEQY
cdr3_length: 12; v_call: TRBV10-1; j_call: TRBJ2-5; cdr3_aa: ASSSGTPQETQY
cdr3_length: 13; v_call: TRBV5-1; j_call: TRBJ2-3; cdr3_aa: ASSLGLAGVNTQY
cdr3_length: 15; v_call: TRBV2; j_call: TRBJ2-7; cdr3_aa: ASSWTSGGPSSYEQY
cdr3_length: 12; v_call: TRBV9; j_call: TRBJ2-1; cdr3_aa: ASSVGSRGTWQF
cdr3_length: 11; v_call: TRBV2; j_call: TRBJ2-7; cdr3_aa: ASSDSVAGLQY
cdr3_length: 16; v_call: TRBV18; j_call: TRBJ2-2; cdr3_aa: ASSPLPLSEEDTGELF
cdr3_length: 13; v_call: TRBV6-1; j_call: TRBJ1-1; cdr3_aa: ASSEWGPMNTEAF
cdr3_length: 15; v_call: TRBV10-1; j_call: TRBJ2-7; cdr3_aa: ASSEFGTKRGSYEQY
cdr3_length: 12; v_call: TRBV5-1; j_call: TRBJ2-2; cdr3_aa: ASRWTPNTGELF
cdr3_length: 10; v_call: TRBV9; j_call: TRBJ1-3; cdr3_aa: ASSSELNTIY
cdr3_length: 13; v_call: TRBV9; j_call: TRBJ2-2; cdr3_aa: ASSVAGDPNGELF
cdr3_length: 13; v_call: TRBV11-2; j_call: TRBJ2-7; cdr3_aa: ASSLRNRASYEQY
cdr3_length: 13; v_call: TRBV7-9; j_call: TRBJ2-3; cdr3_aa: ASSQRSGGTDTQY
cdr3_length: 12; v_call: TRBV28; j_call: TRBJ2-3; cdr3_aa: ASSLAGDPDTQY
cdr3_length: 11; v_call: TRBV7-9; j_call: TRBJ1-1; cdr3_aa: ASSPPDSTEAF
cdr3_length: 8; v_call: TRBV29-1; j_call: TRBJ2-1; cdr3_aa: SVSEAEQF
cdr3_length: 11; v_call: TRBV19; j_call: TRBJ1-2; cdr3_aa: ASSIDRGAGYT
cdr3_length: 14; v_call: TRBV9; j_call: TRBJ2-5; cdr3_aa: ASSQGNSGREETQY
cdr3_length: 17; v_call: TRBV5-6; j_call: TRBJ2-3; cdr3_aa: ASSPLNSGTALFTDTQY
cdr3_length: 12; v_call: TRBV29-1; j_call: TRBJ1-2; cdr3_aa: SVEVGPSGTFYT
cdr3_length: 11; v_call: TRBV2; j_call: TRBJ2-1; cdr3_aa: ASQRETGNEQF